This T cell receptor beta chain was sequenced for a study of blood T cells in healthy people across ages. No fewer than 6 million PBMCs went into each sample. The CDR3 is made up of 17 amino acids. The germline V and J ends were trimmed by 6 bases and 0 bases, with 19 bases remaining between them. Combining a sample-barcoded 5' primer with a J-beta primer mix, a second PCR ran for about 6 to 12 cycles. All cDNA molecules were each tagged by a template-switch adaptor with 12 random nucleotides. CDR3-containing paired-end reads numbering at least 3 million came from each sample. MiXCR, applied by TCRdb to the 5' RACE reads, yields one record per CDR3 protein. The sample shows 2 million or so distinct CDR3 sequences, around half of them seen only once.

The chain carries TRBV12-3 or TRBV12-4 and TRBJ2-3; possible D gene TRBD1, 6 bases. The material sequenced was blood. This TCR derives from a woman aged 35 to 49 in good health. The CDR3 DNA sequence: TGTGCCAGCAGACCAACTGGGGGCAGTCCTAGCACAGATACGCAGTATTTT. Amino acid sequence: CASRPTGGSPSTDTQYF.